This record looks at one T cell receptor beta chain sequence and its context. Its antigen is not known. The data were obtained in a study of cytomegalovirus exposure and HLA in healthy donors. A multiplex PCR was run with 60 Vbeta primers and 13 Jbeta primers. The repertoire was sequenced with immunoSEQ multiplex PCR; TCRdb's copy has only in-frame clones and lacks some. The sample has around 150,000 clones; over 60% are singletons. The trim removed 8 bases at V and 2 bases at J, leaving 4 bases unmatched. The CDR3 sequence is 14 residues long. The V gene's germline CDR1 is MNHNY and CDR2 SVGAGI (reference sequence). The study, taken as a whole, reports: Three chains linked to CMV were shown in vitro to be specific for CMV antigens.

Source material: PBMCs. This sequence was found in a woman aged 25-40 years in good health and CMV-seropositive. This chain connects TRBV6-6 to TRBJ2-5; TRBD2 aligns across 11 bases. The CDR3: CASLGTSGQETQYF. CDR3 in DNA: TGTGCCAGCCTGGGGACTAGCGGACAAGAGACCCAGTACTTC.